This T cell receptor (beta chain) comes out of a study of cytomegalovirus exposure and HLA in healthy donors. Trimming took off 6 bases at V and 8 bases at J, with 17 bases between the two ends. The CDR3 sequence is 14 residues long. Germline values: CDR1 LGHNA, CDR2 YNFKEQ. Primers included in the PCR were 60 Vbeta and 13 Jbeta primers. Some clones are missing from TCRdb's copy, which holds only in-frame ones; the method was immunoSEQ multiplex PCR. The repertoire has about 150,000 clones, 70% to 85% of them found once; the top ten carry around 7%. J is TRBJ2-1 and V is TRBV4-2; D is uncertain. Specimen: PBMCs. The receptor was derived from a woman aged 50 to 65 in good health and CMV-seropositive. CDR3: CASRPITSNDEQFF. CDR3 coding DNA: TGTGCCAGCAGACCCATTACATCCAACGATGAGCAGTTCTTC.